The 27 T cell receptor beta chains below all came from one sample that was sequenced in a study of tissue T cells after allogeneic stem cell transplantation. The repertoire was sequenced with immunoSEQ multiplex PCR; TCRdb's copy has only in-frame clones and lacks some. The top ten clones hold 4.4% of a sample with 3,200 or so clones, around 50% of them seen once. Time point specified: mouse harvest day 7 after allogeneic transplant. Mouse grafts combined 10^7 T-cell-depleted bone marrow cells with 10^6 splenic CD5+ T cells. The sample taken for sequencing was gut tissue. All receptors derive from a female BALB/c mouse given C57BL/6 T cells with graft-versus-host disease after an allogeneic hematopoietic cell transplant.

This clone was picked up a small number of times. Genes and germline are mouse. CDR3 DNA, as far as it was read: TGTGCCAGCAGTATACAGGGTGAACAGTAC. Its protein product is CASSIQGEQY. The full-length CDR3 reads as CASSIQGEQYF. This chain connects TRBV19 to TRBJ2-7, with D possibly TRBD1 on 5 matching bases. The read comes to an end 1 residue before the CDR3 does, leaving the germline J gene to fill in the end. With 1 base removed from V and 6 bases from J, the gap between germline ends came to 5 bases. Germline V gene lookup returns CDR1 FNHDT and CDR2 SITEND (reference sequence). The CDR3 covers 11 residues.

On this clone: Mouse gene names apply. The CDR3 extends 1 residue past the end of the read, so its final part is completed from the germline J gene. The genes are TRBV13-3 and TRBJ2-7; 8 positions agree with TRBD2. Unmatched junction bases numbered 5, after V lost 2 bases and J lost 4 bases. Germline V lookup: CDR1 NNHDY, CDR2 SYVADS. The CDR3 is 14 residues long. Partial CDR3 DNA: TGTGCCAGCAGTGAGGAGACTGGGGAATATGAACAGTAC. As protein: CASSEETGEYEQY. The complete CDR3 sequence is CASSEETGEYEQYF.

Concerning this clone: Any gene name here is a mouse gene name. The CDR3 is CASSPGDRQNTLYF. The CDR3 bases that were read are TGTGCCAGCTCTCCCGGGGACCGGCAAAACACCTTGTAC. The V gene is TRBV12-2, the J gene TRBJ2-4, with D tentatively TRBD1 or TRBD2 (5 bases each). Read coverage stops 1 residue before the CDR3 terminus; the germline J gene supplies the remainder. CDR1 is SGHLS and CDR2 is HYDKME in the germline V gene. The CDR3 has 14 amino acids. V lost 2 bases and J 3 bases, leaving 11 bases between the germline ends.

With respect to this clone: The genes and germline here are from mouse. Read coverage stops 1 residue before the CDR3 terminus; the germline J gene supplies the remainder. The chain couples TRBV13-1 to TRBJ2-7; D may correspond to TRBD1 or TRBD2 (5 bases each). Germline V CDR1 and CDR2: NSHNY, SYGAGN. Trimming took 0 bases from V and 2 from J, leaving 6 bases between them. This CDR3 comprises 13 residues. The CDR3 DNA, read in part, is TGTGCCAGCAGTGATGCGGGGGCCTATGAACAGTAC. The encoded protein is CASSDAGAYEQY. In full, the CDR3 is CASSDAGAYEQYF.

In the case of this clone: Gene names follow the mouse nomenclature. The sequenced fragment ends 1 residue before the CDR3 boundary, so the rest is inferred from the germline J gene. This chain uses TRBV29 with TRBJ1-1; TRBD1 matches 8 bases. With V trimmed by 4 bases and J by 0 bases, 1 base remained unmatched. The V gene's germline CDR1 is MSHET and CDR2 SYDVDS. There are 14 residues in the CDR3. Incomplete CDR3 DNA: TGTGCTAGCAGTTCGGGACAGGAGAACACAGAAGTCTTC. Translation gives CASSSGQENTEVF. The entire CDR3 protein is CASSSGQENTEVFF.

Concerning this clone itself: Germline and genes: mouse. CDR3 loop: CASSDRGTNTEVFF. The CDR3 bases that were read are TGTGCCAGCAGTGACAGGGGGACAAACACAGAAGTCTTC. The chain combines TRBV26 with TRBJ1-1; TRBD1 aligns across 9 bases. The read ends 1 residue shy of where the CDR3 ends; the end is completed using the germline J gene. The CDR3 has 14 amino acids. Germline V gives CDR1 KGHPV, CDR2 FQNQEV (reference sequence). Trimming removed 5 bases from V and 0 bases from J; junction bases left unmatched: 1.

As regards this clone: Each gene name is a mouse one. The read ends 1 residue shy of where the CDR3 ends; the end is completed using the germline J gene. This CDR3 is also generated by other DNA sequences in the sample. The chain employs TRBV26 and TRBJ1-1; D uncertain. The V and J ends lost 6 bases and 0 bases respectively, with 8 bases between them. The CDR3 length is 13 residues. Germline CDR1 reads KGHPV; CDR2 reads FQNQEV (reference sequence). The sequenced CDR3 bases are TGTGCCAGCAGCCGAAATGCAAACACAGAAGTCTTC. Translated, it gives CASSRNANTEVF. The complete CDR3 reads CASSRNANTEVFF.

On this clone: Gene and germline names: mouse. The read falls 1 residue short of the CDR3 end, and the missing part is taken from the germline J gene. The chain joins TRBV3 to TRBJ2-4; TRBD2 matches at 7 bases. The CDR3 has 14 residues. With 3 bases clipped from V and 4 bases from J, the junction kept 4 bases outside the gene matches. Germline CDR1 reads SNHLY; CDR2 reads FYNGKV (reference sequence). The sequenced part of the CDR3 DNA is TGTGCCAGCAGCTTCGACTGGGCGAAAAACACCTTGTAC. Protein sequence: CASSFDWAKNTLY. In full, the CDR3 is CASSFDWAKNTLYF.

Concerning this clone: The gene names here belong to mouse. The read comes to an end 1 residue before the CDR3 does, leaving the germline J gene to fill in the end. This chain connects TRBV26 to TRBJ1-6, with no clear D. TRBJ1-6 qualifies as an ORF whose function is uncertain. From germline, CDR1 is KGHPV and CDR2 FQNQEV (reference sequence). This CDR3 has 15 residues. V was clipped by 6 bases and J by 0 bases, with 9 bases between them. CDR3 sequence reads: CASSPDNSYNSPLYF. The sequenced part of the CDR3 DNA is TGTGCCAGCAGCCCCGACAATTCCTATAATTCGCCCCTCTAC.

On this clone itself: Gene names refer to mouse genes. From the germline J gene comes the end of the CDR3, since the read stops 1 residue before it. The chain combines TRBV12-2 with TRBJ1-4; D perhaps matches TRBD1 (6 bases). CDR3 length equals 14 residues. Germline V lookup: CDR1 SGHLS, CDR2 HYDKME. V lost 4 bases to trimming and J lost 2 bases, with 10 bases between them. The CDR3 sequence is CASSPQGSNERLFF. The DNA read from the CDR3 is TGTGCCAGCTCCCCACAGGGATCCAACGAAAGATTATTT.

Of note for this clone: Germline and genes: mouse. Read coverage stops 1 residue before the CDR3 terminus; the germline J gene supplies the remainder. This sequence joins TRBV13-1 and TRBJ1-3; 8 bases match TRBD1. Germline V lookup: CDR1 NSHNY, CDR2 SYGAGN. V trimming: 6 bases; J trimming: 4 bases; junction bases outside the gene matches: 6. CDR3 length: 14 residues. The CDR3 here is CASKDRDRGNTLYF. CDR3 bases read: TGTGCCAGCAAAGACCGGGACAGGGGAAATACGCTCTAT.

Concerning this clone: Germline and genes: mouse. The CDR3 end falls 1 residue outside the read, so it is completed with the germline J gene. The V and J genes are TRBV19 and TRBJ2-4, with TRBD2 matching over 10 bases. Per the germline V gene, CDR1 is FNHDT and CDR2 is SITEND (reference sequence). The CDR3 length is 15 residues. V gave up 1 base and J gave up 8 bases; unmatched junction bases: 7. Incomplete CDR3 DNA: TGTGCCAGCAGTATATTCTGGGGGGGCCCGGGCACCTTGTAC. This gives the protein CASSIFWGGPGTLY. The full CDR3 is CASSIFWGGPGTLYF. Combining the CDR3 with reference TRBV19 and TRBJ2-4 gives the whole variable domain GGIITQTPKFLIGQEGQKLTLKCQQNFNHDTMYWYRQDSGKGLRLIYYSITENDLQKGDLSEGYDASREKKSSFSLTVTSAQKNEMAVFLCASSIFWGGPGTLYFGAGTRLSVL.

On this clone: Here the gene names and germline are mouse. The read falls 1 residue short of the CDR3 end, and the missing part is taken from the germline J gene. This rearrangement joins TRBV3 to TRBJ2-5, with 7 bases identical to TRBD2. This CDR3 is built from 14 residues. Unmatched junction bases numbered 2, after V lost 3 bases and J lost 2 bases. Germline CDR1 and CDR2: SNHLY and FYNGKV (reference sequence). The sequenced part of the CDR3 DNA is TGTGCCAGCAGCTTCGGACTGGCCCAAGACACCCAGTAC. It codes for CASSFGLAQDTQY. The CDR3, in full, reads CASSFGLAQDTQYF.

This clone was counted between two and nine times. Genes and germline are mouse. The CDR3 is cut off 1 residue early in the read; its end comes from the germline J gene. The V and J genes are TRBV2 and TRBJ2-3; 9 nucleotides agree with TRBD2. CDR1 is LGHNA, CDR2 YSYQKL, per germline. V lost 0 bases, J lost 0 bases, and 7 bases stayed unmatched. This CDR3 is 18 amino acids long. The sequenced CDR3 bases are TGTGCCAGCAGCCAAGATTACACTGGGGGGTCTAGTGCAGAAACGCTGTAT. Protein sequence: CASSQDYTGGSSAETLY. The whole CDR3 is CASSQDYTGGSSAETLYF.

This clone was counted a few times. Gene names are mouse gene names. CDR3 amino acids: CASSDGGPGQLYF. CDR3 DNA, as far as it was read: TGTGCCAGCAGTGATGGGGGGCCCGGGCAGCTCTAC. V usage is TRBV13-1 and J usage is TRBJ2-2, with D perhaps given as TRBD1 or TRBD2 (6 bases each). The DNA ends 1 residue before the CDR3 does, and the rest of the CDR3 is filled in from the germline J gene. This CDR3 region has 13 residues. Germline CDR1 reads NSHNY; CDR2 reads SYGAGN. The V end was cut by 0 bases, the J end by 6 bases, with 6 bases between.

Regarding this clone: Mouse gene names apply. The read falls 1 residue short of the CDR3 end, and the missing part is taken from the germline J gene. The chain carries TRBV3 and TRBJ2-7, with 9 bases fitting TRBD2. Germline V gene lookup returns CDR1 SNHLY and CDR2 FYNGKV (reference sequence). The CDR3 covers 14 residues. V lost 1 base, J lost 3 bases, and 1 base stayed unmatched. The CDR3 DNA, read in part, is TGTGCCAGCAGCTTAGTGGGGGGGCGCTATGAACAGTAC. Its translation is CASSLVGGRYEQY. The whole CDR3 region reads CASSLVGGRYEQYF.

As to this clone: Gene names and germline match the mouse. Read data end 1 residue before the CDR3 end; the end is taken from the germline J gene. The V gene is TRBV17, the J gene TRBJ2-3; 7 bases align to TRBD2. CDR1 MNHDT and CDR2 YYDKIL come from the germline V gene. V dropped 5 bases and J dropped 1; count of bases not matched to a gene: 3. This CDR3 region has 14 residues. The CDR3 DNA, read in part, is TGTGCTAGCAGTCCACTGGGGCGTGCAGAAACGCTGTAT. Translated, it gives CASSPLGRAETLY. The entire CDR3 protein reads CASSPLGRAETLYF.

On this clone itself: Gene and germline names: mouse. The read ends 1 residue shy of where the CDR3 ends; the end is completed using the germline J gene. The chain uses TRBV13-3 and TRBJ2-4, with 8 nucleotides matching TRBD2. V lost 5 bases to trimming and J lost 1 base; unmatched junction nucleotides: 6. The germline V gene has CDR1 NNHDY and CDR2 SYVADS. The length of the CDR3 is 15 residues. CDR3 loop: CASRVGGCGQNTLYF. The part of the CDR3 DNA that was read is TGTGCCAGCAGAGTGGGGGGGTGCGGTCAAAACACCTTGTAC. The entire variable domain, with the rest obtained from reference TRBV13-3 and TRBJ2-4, is as follows: EAAVTQSPRSKVAVTGGKVTLSCHQTNNHDYMYWYRQDTGHGLRLIHYSYVADSTEKGDIPDGYKASRPSQENFSLILELASLSQTAVYFCASRVGGCGQNTLYFGAGTRLSVL.

On this clone itself: Gene labels here are mouse ones. The read ends 1 residue early relative to the CDR3; the germline J gene fills the gap. The chain combines TRBV26 with TRBJ2-7; D might be TRBD1 (5 bases). Germline CDR1 KGHPV, CDR2 FQNQEV (reference sequence). V was pared by 5 bases and J by 5 bases, with 13 bases between. The CDR3 covers 13 residues. Partial CDR3 DNA: TGTGCCAGCAGTAAAACAGGATTGGATGAACAGTAC. Translated, it gives CASSKTGLDEQY. The whole CDR3 reads CASSKTGLDEQYF. The whole variable domain, filled in from reference TRBV26 and TRBJ2-7, reads NSKVIQTPRYLVKGQGQKAKMRCIPEKGHPVVFWYQQNKNNEFKFLINFQNQEVLQQIDMTEKRFSAECPSNSPCSLEIQSSEAGDSALYLCASSKTGLDEQYFGPGTRLTVL.

Comments on this clone: Gene names denote mouse genes. The CDR3 is cut off 1 residue early in the read; its end comes from the germline J gene. The rearrangement joins TRBV19 to TRBJ2-3; 8 bases align to TRBD2. Germline V gives CDR1 FNHDT, CDR2 SITEND (reference sequence). This CDR3 has 15 residues. J gave up 1 base and V 0 bases, and 1 base lay outside the gene matches. Partial CDR3 DNA: TGTGCCAGCAGTATAGGGGGGGGCGGTGCAGAAACGCTGTAT. The encoded protein is CASSIGGGGAETLY. The full-length CDR3 reads as CASSIGGGGAETLYF.

Points on this clone: Any gene name here is a mouse gene name. From the germline J gene comes the end of the CDR3, since the read stops 1 residue before it. The V gene is TRBV26, the J gene TRBJ2-3; the D call may be TRBD1 or TRBD2 (5 bases each). The CDR3 covers 14 residues. V shed 1 base and J shed 2 bases, with 7 bases lying between them. CDR1 is KGHPV and CDR2 is FQNQEV in the germline V gene (reference sequence). The CDR3 loop is CASSLWGSAETLYF. Partial CDR3 DNA: TGTGCCAGCAGTCTGTGGGGGTCTGCAGAAACGCTGTAT.

As for this clone: Each gene name is a mouse one. The read finishes 1 residue shy of the CDR3 end, and the germline J gene is used to complete it. The V call is TRBV23, the J call TRBJ1-5. The CDR3 sequence is 12 residues long. Germline-derived CDR1 and CDR2 are KGHTA and FQNQQP. The DNA read from the CDR3 is TGCTCCAGCAGTCACTCAAACCAGGCTCCGCTT. Its translation: CSSSHSNQAPL. The CDR3, in full, reads CSSSHSNQAPLF.

This clone was detected only a few times. Gene and germline names: mouse. Coverage ceases 1 residue before the CDR3 finishes, and the germline J gene fills in the end. This chain links TRBV5 with TRBJ2-7; no reliable D call. Per germline, CDR1 LGHNA and CDR2 YNLKQL (reference sequence). Trimming removed 3 bases from V and 7 bases from J, with 7 bases in between. The CDR3 consists of 11 residues. CDR3: CASSQGGEQYF. The covered CDR3 bases are TGTGCCAGCAGCCAGGGAGGGGAACAGTAC.

A note on this clone: Gene names and germline match the mouse. The sequenced fragment ends 1 residue before the CDR3 boundary, so the rest is inferred from the germline J gene. The chain joins TRBV26 to TRBJ2-4; no reliable D call. This CDR3 spans 13 amino acids. The germline V and J ends were trimmed by 4 bases and 0 bases, with 5 bases remaining between them. The germline gives CDR1 KGHPV, CDR2 FQNQEV (reference sequence). CDR3 DNA, as far as it was read: TGTGCCAGCAGTCCCAGAAGTCAAAACACCTTGTAC. As protein: CASSPRSQNTLY. The CDR3 in its entirety is CASSPRSQNTLYF.

About this clone: Gene names follow the mouse nomenclature. The read ends 1 residue early relative to the CDR3; the germline J gene fills the gap. This chain uses TRBV16 with TRBJ2-2, with TRBD2 matching 14 bases. The V gene end was trimmed by 2 bases and the J gene end by 4 bases; junction bases not matched to a gene: 6. The CDR3 has 18 residues. Germline V gene data show CDR1 as SGHSA and CDR2 as FRNQAP. Partial CDR3 DNA: TGTGCAAGCAGCTTACGGGACTGGGGGGGCGCTAGCACCGGGCAGCTCTAC. This translates into CASSLRDWGGASTGQLY. The whole CDR3 sequence reads CASSLRDWGGASTGQLYF.

As to this clone: Gene and germline names: mouse. With the read ending 1 residue before the CDR3 end, the germline J gene is used to fill in that end. The chain uses TRBV13-1 and TRBJ2-7; 12 positions match TRBD1. There are 14 residues in the CDR3. The V segment lost 3 bases and the J segment 6 bases; nucleotides outside the gene matches: 4. From germline, CDR1 is NSHNY and CDR2 SYGAGN. The CDR3 reads CASSGGDRGREQYF. The covered CDR3 bases are TGTGCCAGCAGTGGGGGGGACAGGGGGCGTGAACAGTAC.

In regard to this clone: The genes and germline here are from mouse. The chain's CDR3 is CASSDWEGTEVFF. Incomplete CDR3 DNA: TGTGCCAGCAGTGATTGGGAAGGCACAGAAGTCTTC. The chain joins TRBV13-3 to TRBJ1-1; D unresolved. The CDR3 is cut off 1 residue early in the read; its end comes from the germline J gene. Trimming took off 1 base at V and 4 bases at J, with 8 bases between the two ends. The V gene's germline CDR1 is NNHDY and CDR2 SYVADS. The CDR3 has 13 amino acids.